Listed here is a single T cell receptor (beta chain). Produced via immunoSEQ multiplex PCR; TCRdb's table is partial and in-frame only. The data show 250,000 to 350,000 clones, approximately 88% seen once. The sample originates from a study of blood T cell repertoires in COVID-19. Trimming shortened V by 1 base and J by 6 bases, and 13 bases separated the two germline ends. CDR1 and CDR2 (germline): LGHNA, YNFKEQ. The CDR3 runs 15 residues. The TCR was taken from a woman between 18 and 29 years old who had recovered from COVID-19. Material: PBMCs or T cells enriched from blood (not recorded which). The V gene is TRBV4-2, the J gene TRBJ2-1; possible D gene TRBD2, 5 bases. CDR3: CASSQVLARRNEQFF. The CDR3, as DNA: TGTGCCAGCAGCCAAGTGCTAGCCAGACGCAATGAGCAGTTCTTC.